Shown below are 5 T cell receptor beta chains from a single sample sequenced in a study of cytomegalovirus exposure and HLA in healthy donors. PCR amplification relied on 60 Vbeta primers (plus 13 Jbeta primers). Profiled with immunoSEQ multiplex PCR; TCRdb holds only in-frame clones, not every one. The table shows 150,000 to 200,000 clones, with 68% occurring only once. The sequencing input was PBMCs. The receptor source for this set is a woman aged 40 to 50 in good health and CMV-seropositive.

This rearrangement joins TRBV7-8 to TRBJ2-3; 10 bases map to TRBD2. The germline gives CDR1 SGHVS, CDR2 FQNEAQ. The CDR3 spans 16 residues. V was clipped by 5 bases and J by 7 bases; unmatched bases: 12. In DNA, the CDR3 is TGTGCCAGCAGCAACGGGGTAGCGGGGGGACCGAATACGCAGTATTTT. This translates into CASSNGVAGGPNTQYF.

The CDR3 DNA reads as TGTGCCAGCAGTTCCCCGGGACAGAAGAATTACGAGCAGTACTTC. Translation: CASSSPGQKNYEQYF. The chain uses TRBV6-5 and TRBJ2-7; TRBD1 matches at 7 bases. CDR1 is MNHEY, CDR2 SVGAGI, per germline. There are 15 residues in the CDR3. V trimming: 4 bases; J trimming: 4 bases; junction bases outside the gene matches: 10.

Concerning this clone itself: This specimen includes other DNA sequences encoding the same CDR3. CDR3 in amino acids: CASSSTGGNTEAFF. The CDR3 coding sequence is TGTGCCAGCTCATCCACAGGGGGGAACACTGAAGCTTTCTTT. This sequence joins TRBV18 and TRBJ1-1; 8 bases agree with TRBD1. After removal of 5 bases from V and 1 base from J, the junction contained 3 bases not matched to a gene. CDR3 length equals 14 residues. Germline CDR1 and CDR2: KGHSH and LQKENI.

This sequence joins TRBV4-3 and TRBJ2-7, with unresolved D. With 0 bases removed from V and 8 bases from J, the gap between germline ends came to 8 bases. The CDR3 is 12 amino acids. The germline gives CDR1 LGHNA, CDR2 YSLEER. CDR3 DNA sequence: TGCGCCAGCAGCCAAGATCGAGCCCAGCAGTACTTC. Translated: CASSQDRAQQYF.

V is TRBV4-1 and J is TRBJ1-5; TRBD1 might be the D (6 bases). Germline assignment: CDR1 MGHRA and CDR2 YSYEKL. The CDR3 runs to 15 residues. The V and J ends lost 0 bases and 5 bases respectively, with 11 bases between them. The CDR3 reads CASSQDQTGHQPQHF. The DNA of the CDR3 is TGCGCCAGCAGCCAAGATCAAACAGGGCATCAGCCCCAGCATTTT.